Shown below are 16 T cell receptor beta chains from a single sample sequenced in a study of tumor-infiltrating lymphocytes in primary liver carcinoma. Co-extraction of both nucleic acids (RNA and DNA) used roughly 18-32 mg of unsorted bulk tissue. Constant-region priming of around 530 ng total RNA yielded TCR beta cDNA. Employing slightly modified ARM-PCR, three nested multiplex PCR rounds were run, and these gave rise to the TCR beta libraries. It was with TRBV1-TRBV30 forward primers and a C-beta reverse primer that the first two PCR rounds were run, at approximately 9 cycles each. TCRdb ran MiXCR on the multiplex PCR reads and lists one entry per CDR3 protein. The sample shows approximately 74,000 distinct CDR3 sequences, 71% of them seen only once. Sequenced material: liver tumor tissue from sampling region 4. The subset was: tumor region T4, right-lateral pole. These receptors were collected from an older woman with primary liver carcinoma and hepatitis B virus infection.

As for this clonotype: Relative to the germline gene, one junction end is altered; a read error may explain this. The CDR3 nucleotides are TGTACCAGCGAGCGGGGACCGAACTCCCACAATGAGCAGTTCTTC. It translates to CTSERGPNSHNEQFF. The rearrangement joins TRBV11-2 to TRBJ2-1; TRBD2 agrees at 7 bases. Germline assignment: CDR1 SGHAT and CDR2 FQNNGV. CDR3 length equals 15 residues.

This chain connects TRBV5-5 to TRBJ2-3; unclear D gene. The germline CDR1 and CDR2 sequences are SGHKS and YYEKEE (reference sequence). V dropped 0 bases and J dropped 4 bases, with 3 bases sitting between them. The CDR3 has 12 amino acids. CDR3 bases: TGTGCCAGCAGCTTGGTTCCAGATACGCAGTATTTT. Translation gives CASSLVPDTQYF.

Note on this clonotype: The conserved final phenylalanine or tryptophan is absent from the CDR3, which likely points to a read error. The chain uses TRBV11-2 and TRBJ2-1; 8 positions agree with TRBD2. There are 16 residues in the CDR3. Per the germline V gene, CDR1 is SGHAT and CDR2 is FQNNGV. V shed 5 bases and J 3 bases; nucleotides not matched to a gene: 9. The CDR3 protein is CASSPGLAGDYNEQFL. The CDR3 nucleotides read TGTGCCAGCAGCCCAGGGCTAGCGGGCGACTACAATGAGCAGTTCCTC.

On this clonotype itself: Germline is not matched at one junction end, which may reflect a read error. The chain employs TRBV4-1 and TRBJ1-1; D uncertain. CDR1 is MGHRA, CDR2 YSYEKL, per germline. The CDR3 extends over 16 amino acids. The CDR3 loop reads CASSQGRLGVNSEAFF. The CDR3 nucleotides read TGCGCCAGCAGCCAAGGACGACTCGGGGTGAACTCTGAAGCTTTCTTT.

To note about this clonotype: A single base separates this from a much larger clone, so it may be a read error. The rearrangement joins TRBV6-4 to TRBJ2-2, with no clear D. Germline V gene lookup returns CDR1 MRHNA and CDR2 SNTAGT. The CDR3 runs to 13 residues. The CDR3 reads CVSSSRDTGELFF. The DNA for the CDR3 is TGTGTCAGCAGTAGTAGGGACACCGGGGAGCTGTTTTTT.

This chain uses TRBV7-9 with TRBJ1-1, with TRBD1 as a possible D gene (5 bases). This CDR3 spans 14 amino acids. Trimming pared 1 base from V and 10 bases from J, leaving 16 bases between. Germline lookup yields CDR1 SEHNR and CDR2 FQNEAQ (reference sequence). CDR3 nucleotides: TGTGCCAGCAGCTTAGGTTGGGGGAACACTAGAGCTTTCTTT. Translated, it gives CASSLGWGNTRAFF.

This clonotype was observed a handful of times. One end of the junction is discordant with germline, which a read error may explain. The rearrangement uses TRBV11-2 and TRBJ2-5; 8 bases line up with TRBD2. The germline V gene has CDR1 SGHAT and CDR2 FQNNGV. There are 13 residues in the CDR3. CDR3 in DNA: TGTGCCTGCAGCCTGCGGGGGGCCGAAACCCAGTACTTC. Translation gives CACSLRGAETQYF.

With regard to this clonotype: A much larger clone differs from this one at a single base, so this may be a read error. The rearrangement uses TRBV7-9 and TRBJ2-5; maybe TRBD2 (5 bases). Looked up from germline, CDR1 is SEHNR and CDR2 is FQNEAQ (reference sequence). The CDR3 has 13 residues. CDR3 sequence: CTSGPRESETQYF. CDR3 DNA sequence: TGTACCAGCGGCCCAAGGGAGAGCGAGACCCAGTACTTC.

As to this clonotype: The junction does not match germline at one end; this may be a read error. V is TRBV29-1 and J is TRBJ2-5, with D unclear. This CDR3 is 10 amino acids long. The germline V gene has CDR1 SQVTM and CDR2 ANQGSEA. In DNA, the CDR3 is TGCAGCGTCCAAACGGAGATCCAGTACTTT. Translation gives CSVQTEIQYF.

This clonotype was seen ten or more times. The rearrangement joins TRBV5-1 to TRBJ2-7, with D maybe TRBD2 (6 bases). Germline lookup yields CDR1 SGHRS and CDR2 YFSETQ. V lost 4 bases and J 1 base, leaving 18 bases between the germline ends. CDR3 length equals 16 residues. The CDR3 DNA reads as TGCGCCAGCAGCCTGCTCGGGGGAGTCTCGTCCTACGAGCAGTACTTC. Encoded protein: CASSLLGGVSSYEQYF.

Comment on this clonotype: At one of its ends the junction is not consistent with the germline gene, which may arise from a read error. The chain joins TRBV10-1 to TRBJ2-4, with D possibly matching TRBD1 (6 bases). CDR1 and CDR2 from the germline V gene are WNHNN and SYGVQD (reference sequence). This CDR3 is built from 18 residues. The DNA of the CDR3 is TGCGCCAGGATACTGCCCGGGACACCTATGGAGGCCAAAAATATTCAGTACTTC. Its protein product is CARILPGTPMEAKNIQYF.

With regard to this clonotype: The CDR3 carries no conserved terminal phenylalanine or tryptophan, so it likely arises from a read error. The gene calls are TRBV6-4 and TRBJ2-1; 8 nucleotides match TRBD2. The CDR3 spans 16 residues. The V gene's germline CDR1 is MRHNA and CDR2 SNTAGT. CDR3 residues: CVSSDSGTSSYNEQFL. The CDR3 bases are TGTGTCAGCAGTGACTCTGGGACTAGCTCCTACAATGAGCAGTTCCTC.

This clonotype was seen many times. The V gene is TRBV12-3 or TRBV12-4, the J gene TRBJ2-2; D gene uncertain. Trimming left V 3 bases short and J 2 bases short, with 13 bases between. The CDR3 consists of 16 residues. The CDR3 sequence: CASSFARRLNTGELFF. The CDR3 coding sequence is TGTGCCAGCAGTTTTGCCCGTCGGCTCAACACCGGGGAGCTGTTTTTT.

Only a few counts were recorded for this clonotype. A read error may explain this, as a much larger clone is one base away. The missing conserved phenylalanine or tryptophan at the end of this CDR3 makes a read error likely. The chain carries TRBV12-3 or TRBV12-4 and TRBJ2-7; a weak D match, TRBD2 (7 bases). Trimming removed 2 bases from V and 1 base from J, with 12 bases in between. The CDR3 totals 15 residues. CDR3 DNA: TGTGCCAGCAGTTTAAGGGGAGGGGGGTCCTACGAGCAGTACCTC. Translation gives CASSLRGGGSYEQYL.

This clonotype was detected ten times or more. At one of its ends the junction is not consistent with the germline gene, which may arise from a read error. DNA of the CDR3: TGTGCCAGCAGTCACTCCACGACAGGGAGGGTAAAACTGTTTTTT. This sequence encodes CASSHSTTGRVKLFF. This chain joins TRBV6-5 and TRBJ1-4; TRBD1 matches 7 bases. Germline CDR1 reads MNHEY; CDR2 reads SVGAGI. The CDR3 covers 15 residues.

Points on this clonotype: Because it lacks the conserved phenylalanine or tryptophan at the end, this CDR3 is likely a read error. The J gene is TRBJ1-1, the V gene TRBV28; D is possibly TRBD1 (5 bases). The CDR3 extends over 15 amino acids. Germline V gene data show CDR1 as MDHEN and CDR2 as SYDVKM. CDR3 amino acids: CASSGHREGNSEAFS. In nucleotides, the CDR3 is TGTGCCAGCAGCGGACATCGGGAGGGGAACTCTGAAGCTTTCTCT.